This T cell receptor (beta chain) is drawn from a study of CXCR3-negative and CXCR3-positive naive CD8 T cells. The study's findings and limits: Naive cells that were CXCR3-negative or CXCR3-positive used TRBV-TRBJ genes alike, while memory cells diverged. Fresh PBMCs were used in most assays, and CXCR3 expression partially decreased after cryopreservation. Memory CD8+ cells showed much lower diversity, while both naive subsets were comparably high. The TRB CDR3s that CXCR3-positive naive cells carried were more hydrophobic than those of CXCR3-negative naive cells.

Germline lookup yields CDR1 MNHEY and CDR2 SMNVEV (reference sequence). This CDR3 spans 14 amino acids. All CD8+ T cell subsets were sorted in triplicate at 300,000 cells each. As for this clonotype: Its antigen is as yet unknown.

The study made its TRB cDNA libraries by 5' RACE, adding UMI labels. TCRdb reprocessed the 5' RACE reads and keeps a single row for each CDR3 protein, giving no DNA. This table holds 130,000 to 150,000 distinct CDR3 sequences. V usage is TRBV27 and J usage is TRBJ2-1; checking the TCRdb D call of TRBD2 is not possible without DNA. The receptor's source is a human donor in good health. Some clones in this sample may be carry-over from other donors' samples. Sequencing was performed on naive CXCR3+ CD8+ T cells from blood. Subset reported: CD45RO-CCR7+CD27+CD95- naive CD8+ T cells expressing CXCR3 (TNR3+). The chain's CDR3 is CASSYGAGTGEQFF.